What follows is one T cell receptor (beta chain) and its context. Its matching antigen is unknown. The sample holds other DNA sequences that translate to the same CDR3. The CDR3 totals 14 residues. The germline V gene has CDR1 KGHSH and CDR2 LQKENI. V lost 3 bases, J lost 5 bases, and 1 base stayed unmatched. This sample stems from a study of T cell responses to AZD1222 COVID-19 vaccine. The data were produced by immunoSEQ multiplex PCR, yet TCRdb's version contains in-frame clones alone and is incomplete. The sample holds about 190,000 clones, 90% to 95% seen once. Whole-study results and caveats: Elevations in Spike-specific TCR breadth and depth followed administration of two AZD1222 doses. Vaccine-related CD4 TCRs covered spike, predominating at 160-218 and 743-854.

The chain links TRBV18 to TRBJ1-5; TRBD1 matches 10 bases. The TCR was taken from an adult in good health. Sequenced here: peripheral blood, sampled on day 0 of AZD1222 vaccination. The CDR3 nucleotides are TGTGCCAGCTCACCTGGGACAGGGGATCAGCCCCAGCATTTT. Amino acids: CASSPGTGDQPQHF.